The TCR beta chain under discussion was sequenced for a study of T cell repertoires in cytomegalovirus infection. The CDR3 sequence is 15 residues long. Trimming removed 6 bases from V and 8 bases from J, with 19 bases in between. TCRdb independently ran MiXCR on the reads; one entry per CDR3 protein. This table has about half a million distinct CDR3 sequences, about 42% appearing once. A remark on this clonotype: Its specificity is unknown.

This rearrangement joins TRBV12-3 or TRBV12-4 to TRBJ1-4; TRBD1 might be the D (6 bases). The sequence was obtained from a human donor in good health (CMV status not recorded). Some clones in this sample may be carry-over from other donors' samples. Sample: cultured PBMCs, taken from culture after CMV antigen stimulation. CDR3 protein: CASRRQVPFDEKLFF. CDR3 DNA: TGTGCCAGCAGAAGACAGGTCCCGTTCGACGAAAAACTGTTTTTT.